One T cell receptor (beta chain) is described in this entry. This sample was taken from a study of T cell changes during pregnancy in multiple sclerosis. TCRdb's table, derived via immunoSEQ multiplex PCR, lists solely in-frame clones and lacks some. Among over 35,000 clones listed, over 75% were seen once. Germline V lookup: CDR1 SGHTS, CDR2 YDEGEE. The ends lost 8 bases at V and 3 bases at J; junction bases unmatched: 12. The CDR3 is 16 residues long. This chain connects TRBV5-8 to TRBJ2-1, with 9 positions matching TRBD2. This clonotype was obtained from a female donor with multiple sclerosis, enrolled in a pregnancy study. Source: CD4+ T cells from peripheral blood mononuclear cells, taken in the third trimester of pregnancy. CDR3 DNA sequence: TGTGCCAGTACCCATGGGGATAGCGGGAGCTACAATGAGCAGTTCTTC. Encoded protein: CASTHGDSGSYNEQFF.